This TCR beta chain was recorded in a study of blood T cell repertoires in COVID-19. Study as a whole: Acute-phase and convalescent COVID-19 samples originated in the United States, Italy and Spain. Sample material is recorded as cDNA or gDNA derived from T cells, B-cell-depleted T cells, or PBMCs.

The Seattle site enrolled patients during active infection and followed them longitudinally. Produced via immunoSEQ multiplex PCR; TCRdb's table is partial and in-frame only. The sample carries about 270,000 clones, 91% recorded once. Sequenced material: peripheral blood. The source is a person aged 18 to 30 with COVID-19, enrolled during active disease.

CDR3 coding DNA: TGTGCCAGTCACCCGGGACTAGCGGGAAGGAGCACAGATACGCAGTATTTT. This gives the protein CASHPGLAGRSTDTQYF. The rearrangement links TRBV27 to TRBJ2-3; 13 bases match TRBD2. Germline V gene sequence: CDR1 MNHEY, CDR2 SMNVEV (reference sequence). This CDR3 is 17 amino acids long. The V gene end was trimmed by 9 bases and the J gene end by 0 bases; junction bases not matched to a gene: 9.